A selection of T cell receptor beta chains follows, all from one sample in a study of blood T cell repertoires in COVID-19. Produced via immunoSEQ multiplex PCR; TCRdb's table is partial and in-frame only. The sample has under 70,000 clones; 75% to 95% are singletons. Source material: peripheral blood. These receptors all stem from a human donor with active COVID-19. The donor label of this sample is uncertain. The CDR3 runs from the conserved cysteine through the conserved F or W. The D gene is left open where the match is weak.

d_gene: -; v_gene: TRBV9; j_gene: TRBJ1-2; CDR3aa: CASSPRAGYGYTF; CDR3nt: TGTGCCAGCAGCCCGAGGGCTGGCTATGGCTACACCTTC
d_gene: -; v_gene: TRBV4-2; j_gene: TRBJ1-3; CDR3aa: CASSQGQVSGNTIYF; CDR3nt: TGTGCCAGCAGCCAAGGACAGGTCTCTGGAAACACCATATATTTT
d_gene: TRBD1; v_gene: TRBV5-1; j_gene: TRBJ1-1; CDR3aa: CASSPISKGGISTEAFF; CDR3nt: TGCGCCAGCAGCCCCATATCCAAAGGGGGCATAAGCACTGAAGCTTTCTTT
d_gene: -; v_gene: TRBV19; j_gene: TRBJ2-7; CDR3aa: CASSTRGPYEQYF; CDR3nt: TGTGCCAGTAGTACCAGGGGTCCCTACGAGCAGTACTTC
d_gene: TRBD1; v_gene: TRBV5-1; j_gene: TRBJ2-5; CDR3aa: CASSTGTGQETQYF; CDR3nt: TGCGCCAGCAGCACTGGGACAGGGCAAGAGACCCAGTACTTC
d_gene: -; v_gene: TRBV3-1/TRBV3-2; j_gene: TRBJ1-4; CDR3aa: CASSLSVGEKLFF; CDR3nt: TGTGCCAGCAGCCTTTCGGTCGGTGAAAAACTGTTTTTT
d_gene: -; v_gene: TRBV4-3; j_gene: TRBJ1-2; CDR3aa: CASSQDTTLYGYTF; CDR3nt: TGCGCCAGCAGCCAAGACACTACCCTCTATGGCTACACCTTC
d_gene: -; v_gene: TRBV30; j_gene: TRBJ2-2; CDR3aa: CAWSAAGELFF; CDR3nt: TGTGCCTGGAGTGCGGCCGGGGAGCTGTTTTTT
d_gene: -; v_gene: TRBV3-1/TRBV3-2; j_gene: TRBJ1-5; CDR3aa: CASSQDGGDNQPQHF; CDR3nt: TGTGCCAGCAGCCAAGACGGGGGGGACAATCAGCCCCAGCATTTT
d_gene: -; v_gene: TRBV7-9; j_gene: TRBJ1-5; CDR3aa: CASSQEGSQPQHF; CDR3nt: TGTGCCAGCAGCCAGGAGGGGAGCCAGCCCCAGCATTTT